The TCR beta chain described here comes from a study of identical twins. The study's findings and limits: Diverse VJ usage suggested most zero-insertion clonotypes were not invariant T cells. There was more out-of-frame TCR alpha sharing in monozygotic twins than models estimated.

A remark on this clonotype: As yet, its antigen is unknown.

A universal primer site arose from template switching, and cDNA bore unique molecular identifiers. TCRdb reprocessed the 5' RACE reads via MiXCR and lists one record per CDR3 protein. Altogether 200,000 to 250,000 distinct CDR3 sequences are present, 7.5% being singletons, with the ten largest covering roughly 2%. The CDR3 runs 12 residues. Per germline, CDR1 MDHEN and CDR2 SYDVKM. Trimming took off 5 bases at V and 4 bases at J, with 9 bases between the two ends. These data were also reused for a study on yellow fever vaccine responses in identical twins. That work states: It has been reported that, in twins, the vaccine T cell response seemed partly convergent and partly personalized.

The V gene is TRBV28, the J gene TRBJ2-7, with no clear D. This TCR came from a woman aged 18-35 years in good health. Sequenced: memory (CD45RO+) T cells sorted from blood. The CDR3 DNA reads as TGTGCCAGCAGTGCCGAACCGTACGAGCAGTACTTC. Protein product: CASSAEPYEQYF.